Detailed here is one T cell receptor (beta chain). Its antigen is not yet known. No base quality information exists; no much larger clone differs at one position. The donors were healthy, HIV-negative adults who had no recently reported acute infections or vaccinations. All donors were Caucasian adults living in Nashville, Tennessee, USA. CD4+ T cells were enriched by magnetic negative selection; naive cells were then positively selected on CD45RA, and the negative fraction formed the memory subset. Blood was obtained by leukapheresis, after which PBMCs were separated by Ficoll-Histopaque density gradient centrifugation and cryopreserved in liquid nitrogen vapor phase. Analytical flow cytometry was used to check the purity and quantity of each magnetically sorted T cell population. Each sorted fraction had its genomic DNA isolated and then quantified by UV absorbance on a Nanodrop 2000c. TCR CDR3 regions were amplified from genomic DNA by multiplex PCR using the deep immunoSEQ assay. For each cell subset, the extracted genomic DNA was distributed evenly across all wells of several immunoSEQ 96-well plates, and each plate served as one replicate. For sorted subsets, 200 to 250 ng of genomic DNA, equivalent to 30,000 or so T cell genomes, went into each replicate PCR. The purified libraries were quantified using a Qubit 3.0 fluorometer, sized with a Bioanalyzer 2100, and then quantified again using the KAPA Library Quantification kit. Every immunoSEQ 96-well plate was sequenced on a dedicated single-read 150-cycle Illumina NextSeq 550 flow cell. Per the original workflow: The immunoSEQ output contained only junctional sequences without quality scores, so filtering could not match that applied to full-length reads. To assign V/J genes and CDR3, sequences were annotated using PyIR, a Python wrapper for IgBLAST v1.9, with IMGT germline references. Any read was removed if the V/J assignment was weak (E-value above 1e-6), the CDR3 was missing, or the read contained stop codons, out-of-frame junctions, or ambiguous translated residues. V3J clonotypes were defined as sequences sharing an identical inferred V gene, J gene, and CDR3 amino acid sequence. Percentage overlap between repertoires was computed as shared unique clonotypes divided by the size of the smaller repertoire. Three approaches were used to assess repertoire richness: RTK rarefaction, the Chao1 estimator, and Recon v2.1 estimates of unobserved clonotypes. For all TCRbeta clonotypes obtained by the gDNA method from a handful of donors, generation probabilities were computed with OLGA. Imported from immuneACCESS, the table was reduced by TCRdb to in-frame sequences with V and J called. These copies leave out some clones; in studies compared against another copy, an unresolved V gene accounts for under half, and the cause of the remainder is not known. V, J and clone size were drawn from that table, and D and trimming were deduced from the DNA. For this sample the table gives over 2 million clones, of which about 95% were detected only once. Under 0.15% of the sample is taken by the ten largest.

The sample belongs to a study of shared clonotypes between healthy human individuals (dated by TCRdb to about 2020). Concerning the study at large: Three men and a couple of women, aged 18 to 49 years, made up the cohort. To estimate repertoire size and how much clonotypes are shared between individuals, the study performed deep sequencing of blood TCR repertoires from 4 to 6 healthy adults. For each donor, CD4 naive and CD4 memory were each run on three plates, CD8 naive on two plates, and CD8 memory on one plate. Per donor, leukapheresis produced somewhere between about 0.8 and 9.5 billion PBMCs. To increase sequencing depth and limit assay-specific biases, TCR repertoire library preparation and sequencing were carried out by different laboratories using diverse techniques.

The study at large found these results: Compared with non-shared clonotypes, clonotypes shared by all four sorted-subset donors had higher generation probabilities. The genetic and exposure-history diversity represented was limited by the small number of donors. Larger estimated clonotype richness was generally found for naive subsets than for memory subsets. Rarefaction of sorted-subset datasets indicated incomplete sequencing despite the large sequencing depth. Pairwise subsampling led to the expectation that sequencing depth would affect the degree of clonotype sharing among donors. Sharing across a handful of donors was observed for around 5% of naive CD4, under 4% of naive CD8, over 2% of memory CD4, and roughly 0.43% of memory CD8 clonotypes. Only blood was sampled, and tissue TCR repertoires likely differ from those in blood.

The specimen sequenced was naive CD4+ T cells sorted from blood. Read against the paper, the sample's cell subset or site label means: CD45RA+ positively selected. The origin of this receptor is a man younger than 30 in good health.

The CDR3 has the sequence CASGKRVCTDTQYF. DNA sequence: TGTGCCAGCGGAAAGCGGGTATGCACAGATACGCAGTATTTT. The chain is made from TRBV21-1 and TRBJ2-3; the listed D gene, TRBD2, was not tested against the DNA. TRBV21-1 is an annotated pseudogene. The CDR3 holds 14 amino acids from the cysteine to the phenylalanine. Only CDR3 DNA remains: 42 bases, in frame from the first base.